This record covers a single T cell receptor (beta chain). This entry is derived from a study of OX40 agonist ivuxolimab in advanced cancers. The junction had 7 bases not matched to a gene; V was cut back by 1 base and J by 3 bases. Germline V CDR1 and CDR2: SGHAT, FQNNGV. The CDR3 extends over 16 amino acids. Sequencing was performed with immunoSEQ multiplex PCR; in TCRdb, only in-frame clones are kept and a portion is missing. The sample consists of roughly 56,000 clones, about 80% of them appearing once. This sequence originates from an adult with an advanced solid tumor such as melanoma, head and neck, liver or kidney cancer. This chain links TRBV11-2 with TRBJ2-3, with 7 bases aligning to TRBD2. The specimen was CD4+ or CD8+ T cells sorted from blood, collected in a trial of the OX40 agonist ivuxolimab. The CDR3 coding sequence is TGTGCCAGCAGCTTAGCAGGTGGCGGGGGAACAGATACGCAGTATTTT. It yields the protein CASSLAGGGGTDTQYF.